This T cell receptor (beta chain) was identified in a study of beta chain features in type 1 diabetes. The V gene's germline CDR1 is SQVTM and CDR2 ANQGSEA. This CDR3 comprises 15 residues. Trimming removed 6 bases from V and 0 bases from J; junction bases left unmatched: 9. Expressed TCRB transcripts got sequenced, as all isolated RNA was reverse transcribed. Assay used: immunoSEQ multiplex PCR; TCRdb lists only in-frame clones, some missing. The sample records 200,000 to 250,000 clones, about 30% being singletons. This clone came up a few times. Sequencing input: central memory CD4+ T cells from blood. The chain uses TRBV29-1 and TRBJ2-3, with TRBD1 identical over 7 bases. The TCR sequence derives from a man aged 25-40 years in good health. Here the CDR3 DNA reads TGCAGCGTCGGAAGACAGGGAAAAAGCACAGATACGCAGTATTTT. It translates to CSVGRQGKSTDTQYF.